This TCR beta chain was obtained from a study of OX40 agonist ivuxolimab in advanced cancers. Trimming took off 0 bases at V and 2 bases at J, with 8 bases between the two ends. Germline CDR1 reads KGHSH; CDR2 reads LQKENI. CDR3 length: 15 amino acids. Blood samples were obtained at baseline, cycle 4 day 1, and cycle 7 day 1. Clones were sequenced by immunoSEQ multiplex PCR, and TCRdb holds only the in-frame ones, with some missing. The sample has approximately 57,000 clones; about 87% are singletons. The sequenced sample was CD4+ or CD8+ T cells sorted from blood, obtained in a trial of the OX40 agonist ivuxolimab. The V and J genes are TRBV18 and TRBJ2-1; D might be TRBD2 (5 bases). This receptor was taken from an adult with an advanced solid tumor such as melanoma, head and neck, liver or kidney cancer. CDR3 residues: CASSPPQRTYNEQFF. The DNA of the CDR3 is TGTGCCAGCTCACCACCGCAGCGGACCTACAATGAGCAGTTCTTC. The full variable domain, its missing parts supplied by reference TRBV18 and TRBJ2-1, is NAGVMQNPRHLVRRRGQEARLRCSPMKGHSHVYWYRQLPEEGLKFMVYLQKENIIDESGMPKERFSAEFPKEGPSILRIQQVVRGDSAAYFCASSPPQRTYNEQFFGPGTRLTVL.